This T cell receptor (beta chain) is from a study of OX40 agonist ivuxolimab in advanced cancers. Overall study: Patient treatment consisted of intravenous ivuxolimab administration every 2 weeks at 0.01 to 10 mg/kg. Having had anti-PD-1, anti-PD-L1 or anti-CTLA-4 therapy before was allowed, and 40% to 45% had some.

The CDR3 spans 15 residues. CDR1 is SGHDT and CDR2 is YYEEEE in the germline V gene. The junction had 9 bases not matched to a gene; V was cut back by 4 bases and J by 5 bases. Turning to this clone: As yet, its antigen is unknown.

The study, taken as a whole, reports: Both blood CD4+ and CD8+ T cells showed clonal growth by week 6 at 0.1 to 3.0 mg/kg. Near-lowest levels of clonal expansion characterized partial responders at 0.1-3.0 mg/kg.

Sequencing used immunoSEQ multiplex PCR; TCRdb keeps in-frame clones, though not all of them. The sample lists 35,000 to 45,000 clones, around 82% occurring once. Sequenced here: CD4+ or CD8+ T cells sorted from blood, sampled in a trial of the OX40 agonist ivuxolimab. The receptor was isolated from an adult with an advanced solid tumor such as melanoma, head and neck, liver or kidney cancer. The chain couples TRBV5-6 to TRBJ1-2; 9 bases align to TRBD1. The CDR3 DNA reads TGTGCCAGCAGCCTGGGACAGGGTCGATGGTATGGCTACACCTTC. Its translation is CASSLGQGRWYGYTF.